This TCR beta chain was documented in a study of T-cell reconstitution after alpha-beta-depleted transplantation in children. Study findings and constraints: Expanded graft clones numbering several hundred reportedly gave rise to alpha-beta T cells about two months after transplant. For some patients, TCRbeta diversity was high at day 60 because of recipient T cells and thymic progenitors that survived. By one year post-transplant, T-cell counts and diversity largely arose from T cells that were newly produced.

Unique molecular identifiers were built into the TCRbeta library. A single record per CDR3 protein comes from TCRdb applying MiXCR to the PCR reads. The sample lists approximately 520,000 distinct CDR3 sequences, roughly 11% occurring once. This clonotype was counted a few times. Its antigen is as yet unknown. The sequencing used PBMCs, mostly from graft donor cells, collected 180 days after TCRalphabeta/CD19-depleted stem cell transplant. The receptor was isolated from a female patient younger than 10 who had a stem cell transplant for aplastic anemia, so the T cells may come from the graft donor.

CDR3 coding DNA: TGTGCCATCGCAAACGGACAGGAGAATCAGCCCCAGCATTTT. It codes for CAIANGQENQPQHF. V and J are TRBV10-3 and TRBJ1-5, with 7 bases fitting TRBD1. This CDR3 has 14 residues. Germline CDR1 ENHRY, CDR2 SYGVKD. The J segment lost 4 bases and the V segment lost 8 bases, leaving 8 bases of the junction unmatched.